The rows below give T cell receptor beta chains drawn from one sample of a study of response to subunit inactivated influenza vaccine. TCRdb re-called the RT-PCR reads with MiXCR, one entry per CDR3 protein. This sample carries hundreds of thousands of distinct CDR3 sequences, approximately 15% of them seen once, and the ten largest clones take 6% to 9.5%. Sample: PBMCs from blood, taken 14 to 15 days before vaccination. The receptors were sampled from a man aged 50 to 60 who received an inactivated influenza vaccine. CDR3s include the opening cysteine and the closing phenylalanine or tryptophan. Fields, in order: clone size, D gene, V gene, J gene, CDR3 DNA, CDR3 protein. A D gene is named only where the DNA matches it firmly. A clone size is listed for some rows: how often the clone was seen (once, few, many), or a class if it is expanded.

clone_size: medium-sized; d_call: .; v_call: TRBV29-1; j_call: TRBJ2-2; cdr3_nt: TGCAGCGTTCCTTTCCGCGGCACCGGGGAGCTGTTTTTT; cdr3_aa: CSVPFRGTGELFF
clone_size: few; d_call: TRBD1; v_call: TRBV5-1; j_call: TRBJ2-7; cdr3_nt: TGCGCCAGCAGCTGGCTGACAGGGGACGAGCAGTACTTC; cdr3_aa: CASSWLTGDEQYF
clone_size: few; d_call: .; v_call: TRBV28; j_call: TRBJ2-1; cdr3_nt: TGTGCCAGCAGTTTAATGGAACCATACAATGAGCAGTTCTTC; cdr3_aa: CASSLMEPYNEQFF
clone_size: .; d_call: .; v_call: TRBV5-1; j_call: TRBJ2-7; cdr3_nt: TGCGCCCGCCGCCCGACTGTCTCCCGGTACGAGCAGTACTTC; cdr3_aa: CARRPTVSRYEQYF
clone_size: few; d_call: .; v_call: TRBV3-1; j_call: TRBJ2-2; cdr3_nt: TGTGCCAGCAGCCATGGAGGACGAACCGGGGAGCTGTTTTTT; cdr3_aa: CASSHGGRTGELFF
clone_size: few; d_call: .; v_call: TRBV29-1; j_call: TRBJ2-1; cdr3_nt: TGCAGCGTTCACATTCGTGGGAGCTCCTACAATGAGCAGTTCTTC; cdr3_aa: CSVHIRGSSYNEQFF
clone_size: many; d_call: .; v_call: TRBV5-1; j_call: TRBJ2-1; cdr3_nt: TGCGCCAGCAGCGAGGGACAATCCTACAATGAGCAGTTCTTC; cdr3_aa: CASSEGQSYNEQFF
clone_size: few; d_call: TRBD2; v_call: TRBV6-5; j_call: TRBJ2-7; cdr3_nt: TGTGCCAGCAGTTACACGACCGGAGCGGGAGGATACTACGAGCAGTACTTC; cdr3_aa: CASSYTTGAGGYYEQYF
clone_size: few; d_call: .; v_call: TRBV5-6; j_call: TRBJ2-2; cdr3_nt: TGTGCCAGCAGGGCCTTCGGGGTCAACACCGGGGAGCTGTTTTTT; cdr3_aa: CASRAFGVNTGELFF
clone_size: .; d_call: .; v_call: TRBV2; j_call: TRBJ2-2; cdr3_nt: TGTGCCACCACAGGGTCTCAGTGGGGCACCGGGGAGCTGTTTTTT; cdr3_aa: CATTGSQWGTGELFF
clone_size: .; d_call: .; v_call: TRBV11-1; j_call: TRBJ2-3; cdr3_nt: TGTGCCAGCAGGCTGGGTTCAGATACGCAGTATTTT; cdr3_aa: CASRLGSDTQYF
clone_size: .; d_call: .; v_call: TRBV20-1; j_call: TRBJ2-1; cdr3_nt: TGCAGTGCTAGTAGTCGGGGTGCTTACAATGAGCAGTTCTTC; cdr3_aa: CSASSRGAYNEQFF
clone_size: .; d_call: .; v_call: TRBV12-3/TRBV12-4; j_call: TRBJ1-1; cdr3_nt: TGTGCCAGCACGCGGGGGGCAGGGAGGGCTTTCTTT; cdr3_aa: CASTRGAGRAFF
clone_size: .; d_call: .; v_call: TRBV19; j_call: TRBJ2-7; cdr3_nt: TGTGCCAGTAGTGGCCCGGGAAGAACCTACGAGCAGTACTTC; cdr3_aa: CASSGPGRTYEQYF
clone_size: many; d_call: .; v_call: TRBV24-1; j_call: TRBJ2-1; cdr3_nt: TGTGCCACCAGTGATGCCCTTCGAGGCTTCGATGAGCAGTTCTTC; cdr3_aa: CATSDALRGFDEQFF
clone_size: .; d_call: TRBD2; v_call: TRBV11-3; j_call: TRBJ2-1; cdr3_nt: TGTGCCAGCAGCTCCATCTGGGCGGGGGGCCACAATGAGCAGTTCTTC; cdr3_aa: CASSSIWAGGHNEQFF
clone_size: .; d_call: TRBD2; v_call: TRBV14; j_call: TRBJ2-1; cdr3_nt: TGTGCCAGCAGCCAACTAGCGGGGGACTACAATGAGCAGTTCTTC; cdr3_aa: CASSQLAGDYNEQFF
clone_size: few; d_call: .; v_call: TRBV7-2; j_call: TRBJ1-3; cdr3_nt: TGTGCCAGCAGCCATGGGGCCCGGGGTCGAAACACCATATATTTT; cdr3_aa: CASSHGARGRNTIYF
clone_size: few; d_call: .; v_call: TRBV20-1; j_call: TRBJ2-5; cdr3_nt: TGCAGTGCTAGATCATCGACAGGAGGGGAGACCCAGTACTTC; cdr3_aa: CSARSSTGGETQYF
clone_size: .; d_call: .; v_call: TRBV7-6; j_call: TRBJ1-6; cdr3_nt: TGTGCCAGCAGCTTAGAACTTTATGGGATCGGTAATTCACCCCTCCACTTT; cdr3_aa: CASSLELYGIGNSPLHF
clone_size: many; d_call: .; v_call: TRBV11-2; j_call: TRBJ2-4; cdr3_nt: TGTGCCAGCAGCCGCGCGGACCGTAGGCAGTACTTC; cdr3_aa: CASSRADRRQYF
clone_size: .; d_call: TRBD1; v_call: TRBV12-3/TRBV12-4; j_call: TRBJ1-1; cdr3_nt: TGTGCCTGCAGCTCGACAGGGCGGCGGACTGAAGCTTTCTTT; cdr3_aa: CACSSTGRRTEAFF
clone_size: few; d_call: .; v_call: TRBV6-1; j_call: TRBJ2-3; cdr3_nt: TGTGCCAGCAGTGCGGGACTCTATACAGATACGCAGTATTTT; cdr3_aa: CASSAGLYTDTQYF
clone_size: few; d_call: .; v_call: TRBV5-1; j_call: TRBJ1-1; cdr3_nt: TGCGCCAGCAGCTGGACCTCACAGAGGAACACTGAAGCTTTCTTT; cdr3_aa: CASSWTSQRNTEAFF
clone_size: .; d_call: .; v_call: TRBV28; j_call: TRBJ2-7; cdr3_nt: TGTGCCAGCAGGCCCGCGGGGTACGAGCAGTACTTC; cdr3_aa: CASRPAGYEQYF
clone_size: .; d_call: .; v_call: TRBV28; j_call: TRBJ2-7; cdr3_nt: TGTGCCAGCAGTACCCGCGGACAGCTCTCCTACGAGCAGTACTTC; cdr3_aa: CASSTRGQLSYEQYF
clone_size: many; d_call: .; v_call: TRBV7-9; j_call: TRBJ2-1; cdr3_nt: TGTGCCAGCAGCTTAGGAGGGACGGTCAATGAGCAGTTCTTC; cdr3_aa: CASSLGGTVNEQFF
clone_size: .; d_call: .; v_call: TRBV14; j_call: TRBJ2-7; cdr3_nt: TGTGCCAGCAGCCATAAGACGTGGTCCTACGAGCAGTACTTC; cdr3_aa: CASSHKTWSYEQYF
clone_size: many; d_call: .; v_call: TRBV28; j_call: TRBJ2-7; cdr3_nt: TGTGCCAGCAGTTTGACAGACACCTACGAGCAGTACTTC; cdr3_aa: CASSLTDTYEQYF
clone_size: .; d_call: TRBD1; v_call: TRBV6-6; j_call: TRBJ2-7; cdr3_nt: TGTGCCAGCAGTACGGGACAGCCCTACGAGCAGTACTTC; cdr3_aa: CASSTGQPYEQYF
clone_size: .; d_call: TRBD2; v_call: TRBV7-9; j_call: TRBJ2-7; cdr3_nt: TGTGCCACCTCAACGGGGGGGCACTACGAGCAGTACTTC; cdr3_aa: CATSTGGHYEQYF
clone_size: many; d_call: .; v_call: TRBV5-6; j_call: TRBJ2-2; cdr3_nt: TGTGCCAGCAGCTTCTCGGAGGGGACCGACACCGGGGAGCTGTTTTTT; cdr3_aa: CASSFSEGTDTGELFF
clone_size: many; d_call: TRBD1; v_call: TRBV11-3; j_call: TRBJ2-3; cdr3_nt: TGTGCCAGCAGCTTAGCAGGGGGCAGGGCAGATACGCAGTATTTT; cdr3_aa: CASSLAGGRADTQYF
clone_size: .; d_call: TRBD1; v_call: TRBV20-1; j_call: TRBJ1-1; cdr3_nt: TGCAGTGTTCCCCACCGGACAGGGGGCAGAGCTGAAGCTTTCTTT; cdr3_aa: CSVPHRTGGRAEAFF
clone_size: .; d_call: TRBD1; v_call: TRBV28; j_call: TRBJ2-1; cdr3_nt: TGTGCCAGCAGGGGACAGTCTACCTACAATGAGCAGTTCTTC; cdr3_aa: CASRGQSTYNEQFF
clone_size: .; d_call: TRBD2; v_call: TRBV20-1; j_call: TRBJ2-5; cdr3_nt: TGCAGTGCTAGGGGATTACTAGCGGGGTACCAAGAGACCCAGTACTTC; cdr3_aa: CSARGLLAGYQETQYF
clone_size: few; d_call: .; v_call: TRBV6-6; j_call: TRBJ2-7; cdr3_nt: TGTGCCAGCAGTTACATTAGGGACTTCGAGCAGTACTTC; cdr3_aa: CASSYIRDFEQYF
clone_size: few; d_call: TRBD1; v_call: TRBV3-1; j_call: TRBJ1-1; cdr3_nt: TGTGCCAGCAGCCGATTACGGACAGGAAGGTCGAACACTGAAGCTTTCTTT; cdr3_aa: CASSRLRTGRSNTEAFF
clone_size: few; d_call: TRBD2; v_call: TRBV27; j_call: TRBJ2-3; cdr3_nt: TGTGCCAGCAGTTTGAAACTAGCGACAGATACGCAGTATTTT; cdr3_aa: CASSLKLATDTQYF
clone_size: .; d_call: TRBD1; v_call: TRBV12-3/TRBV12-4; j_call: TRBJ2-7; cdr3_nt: TGTGCCAGCGGCTCCCGGGACAGGGGGTACGAGCAGTACTTC; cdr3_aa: CASGSRDRGYEQYF
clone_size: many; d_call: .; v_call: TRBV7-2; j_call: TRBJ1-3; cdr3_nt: TGTGCCAGCAGCTTCCCCGGAAACACCATATATTTT; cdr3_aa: CASSFPGNTIYF
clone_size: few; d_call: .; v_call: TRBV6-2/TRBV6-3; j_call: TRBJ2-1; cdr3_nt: TGTGCCAGCAGGGGGCTTGACAGGGGCGGGGGCGATGAGCAGTTCTTC; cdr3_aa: CASRGLDRGGGDEQFF
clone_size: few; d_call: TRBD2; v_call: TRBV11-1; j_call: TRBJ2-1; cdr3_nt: TGTGCCAGCAGCGGCCGGCACCTCGGTCTAGCGGGGATGCGGAGCTACAATGAGCAGTTCTTC; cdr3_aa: CASSGRHLGLAGMRSYNEQFF
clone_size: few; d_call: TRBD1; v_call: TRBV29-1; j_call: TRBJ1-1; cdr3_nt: TGCAGCGTTGACTCACCGGACAGGGCGAACACTGAAGCTTTCTTT; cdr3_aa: CSVDSPDRANTEAFF
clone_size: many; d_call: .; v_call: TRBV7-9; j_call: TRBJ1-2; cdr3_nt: TGTGCCAGCAGCCCCCGGGACACAGCGTATGGCTACACCTTC; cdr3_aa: CASSPRDTAYGYTF
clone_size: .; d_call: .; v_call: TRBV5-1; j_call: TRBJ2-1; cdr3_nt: TGCGCCAGCAGCCCCGGACTAATGCACGATGAGCAGTTCTTC; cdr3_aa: CASSPGLMHDEQFF
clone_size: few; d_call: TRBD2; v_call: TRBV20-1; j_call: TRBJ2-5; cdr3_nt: TGCAGTGCTAGAGATCCTAGCGGGGTGATGGAGACCCAGTACTTC; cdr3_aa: CSARDPSGVMETQYF
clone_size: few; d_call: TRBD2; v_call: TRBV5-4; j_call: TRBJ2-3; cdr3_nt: TGTGCCAGCAGCCCTCCGGGACTAGCGGGAGATACGCAGTATTTT; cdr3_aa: CASSPPGLAGDTQYF
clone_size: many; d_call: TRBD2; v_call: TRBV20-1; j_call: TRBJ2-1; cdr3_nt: TGCAGTGCTAGAGTCACTAGCGGGAGTTCTCAGGGTAACAATGAGCAGTTCTTC; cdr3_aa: CSARVTSGSSQGNNEQFF
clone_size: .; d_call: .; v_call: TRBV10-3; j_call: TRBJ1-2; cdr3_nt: TGTGCCATCAGTGAGTCTCTAGGGACAAGCATTAACTATGGCTACACCTTC; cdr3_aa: CAISESLGTSINYGYTF
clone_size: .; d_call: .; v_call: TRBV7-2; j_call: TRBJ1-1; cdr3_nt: TGTGCCAGCAGCTTAGTTGGGGACATGGCTACTGAAGCTTTCTTT; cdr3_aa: CASSLVGDMATEAFF
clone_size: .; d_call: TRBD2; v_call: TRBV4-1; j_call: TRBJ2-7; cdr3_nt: TGCGCCAGCAGCCAAAAGTCGGGGGGAACCTACGAGCAGTACTTC; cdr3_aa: CASSQKSGGTYEQYF